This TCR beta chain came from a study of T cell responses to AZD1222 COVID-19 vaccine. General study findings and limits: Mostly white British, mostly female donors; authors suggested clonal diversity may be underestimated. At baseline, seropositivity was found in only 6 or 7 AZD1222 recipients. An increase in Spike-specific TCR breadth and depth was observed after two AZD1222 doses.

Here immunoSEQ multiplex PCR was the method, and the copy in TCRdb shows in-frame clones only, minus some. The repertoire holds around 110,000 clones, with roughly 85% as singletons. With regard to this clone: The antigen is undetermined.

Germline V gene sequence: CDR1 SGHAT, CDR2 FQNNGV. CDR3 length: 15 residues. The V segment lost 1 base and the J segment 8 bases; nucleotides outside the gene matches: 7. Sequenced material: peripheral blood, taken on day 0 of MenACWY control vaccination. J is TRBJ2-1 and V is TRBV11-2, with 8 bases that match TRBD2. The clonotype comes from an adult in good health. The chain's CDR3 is CASSLGGGGPYEQFF. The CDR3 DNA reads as TGTGCCAGCAGCTTAGGCGGCGGGGGGCCGTATGAGCAGTTCTTC.